This T cell receptor (beta chain) is from a study of shared clonotypes between healthy human individuals. Overall study findings and caveats: The genetic and exposure-history diversity represented was limited by few donors. Only blood was sampled, and tissue TCR repertoires likely differ from blood ones.

CDR1 is SNHLY, CDR2 FYNNEI, per germline. This CDR3 comprises 15 residues. V shed 3 bases and J shed 5 bases, with 14 bases lying between them. Data came from immunoSEQ multiplex PCR; TCRdb stores just in-frame clones and leaves some out. The sample lists around 1.4 million clones, approximately 98.5% occurring once. Concerning this clone: Its antigen remains unknown.

The genes are TRBV2 and TRBJ2-1; D possibly corresponds to TRBD2 (6 bases). The sample was naive CD4+ T cells sorted from blood. Subset in this sample: CD45RA+ positively selected. The receptor was isolated from a man under 40 in good health. In nucleotides, the CDR3 is TGTGCCAGCAGTGAGTTGGGCCCGGGGGACAATGAGCAGTTCTTC. Translating gives CASSELGPGDNEQFF.